This passage covers 17 T cell receptor beta chains from one sample sequenced in a study of CD8 T cells in Susac syndrome. Random hexamers were used to reverse transcribe an amount of about 0.45 to 1 ug RNA. MiXCR was run by TCRdb on the immunoSEQ multiplex PCR reads, yielding one entry per CDR3 protein. The sample lists 110,000 or so distinct CDR3 sequences, about 95% seen once, with more than 0.08% in the top ten. The sequencing sample was made of CD4+ T cells from PBMCs. These receptor sequences come from a human donor in good health.

CDR3 in DNA: TGTGCCAGCAGCCGTCAGGCGGGGGGCGAGCAGTACTTC. The encoded protein is CASSRQAGGEQYF. V gene TRBV3-1 combines with J gene TRBJ2-7, with TRBD2 identical over 8 bases. Germline loops: CDR1 LGHDT, CDR2 YNNKEL (reference sequence). The CDR3 totals 13 residues. The J segment lost 6 bases and the V segment lost 4 bases, leaving 5 bases of the junction unmatched.

V gene TRBV20-1 combines with J gene TRBJ1-1; no clear D gene. V lost 1 base to trimming and J lost 7 bases, with 7 bases between them. The CDR3 contains 11 residues. Germline CDR1 DFQATT, CDR2 SNEGSKA (reference sequence). CDR3 loop: CSARVWDEAFF. Written as DNA, the CDR3 is TGCAGTGCTAGAGTCTGGGATGAAGCTTTCTTT.

This clonotype was detected only once. The chain combines TRBV7-6 with TRBJ1-4, with unresolved D. The CDR3 has 15 residues. The germline V and J ends were trimmed by 1 base and 7 bases, with 13 bases remaining between them. Germline V gene sequence: CDR1 SGHVS, CDR2 FNYEAQ. As DNA, the CDR3 is TGTGCCAGCAGCTTAGTTCTCACCCGGGGTGAAAAACTGTTTTTT. Protein sequence: CASSLVLTRGEKLFF.

CDR3 loop: CASSQKRGYGYTF. For the CDR3, the DNA is TGCGCCAGCAGTCAAAAGAGGGGCTATGGCTACACCTTC. The chain has TRBV23-1 and TRBJ1-2; possible D gene TRBD1, 5 bases. TRBV23-1 carries the ORF label, with uncertain function. The CDR3 has 13 residues. Trimming pared 2 bases from V and 4 bases from J, leaving 8 bases between.

This chain uses TRBV7-2 with TRBJ1-1; D is undetermined. Germline V CDR1 and CDR2: SGHTA, FQGNSA. The CDR3 has 12 residues. V was trimmed by 1 base and J by 14 bases, leaving 14 bases between them. The CDR3 reads CASSLGRGSCFF. The CDR3 region has the DNA TGTGCCAGCAGCTTAGGCCGAGGTTCATGCTTCTTT.

The chain joins TRBV27 to TRBJ1-1; 7 bases are a match to TRBD1. Germline CDR1 and CDR2: MNHEY and SMNVEV (reference sequence). The ends lost 4 bases at V and 12 bases at J; junction bases unmatched: 11. This CDR3 contains 13 residues. The CDR3 bases are TGTGCCAGCAGTTCTGCAGGGGGGATGATAACTTTCTTT. It encodes CASSSAGGMITFF.

The chain links TRBV18 to TRBJ2-5, with 7 bases lining up with TRBD1. Per germline, CDR1 KGHSH and CDR2 LQKENI. CDR3 length: 14 residues. Trimming at V came to 6 bases and at J to 4 bases, leaving 8 bases not matched to a gene. The CDR3 DNA is TGTGCCAGCTCGCCTCAGACAGGGAGAGAGACCCAGTACTTC. The encoded protein is CASSPQTGRETQYF.

The chain recombines TRBV23-1 with TRBJ2-3; tentatively, D is TRBD1 (5 bases). Being an ORF, TRBV23-1 has a function that is uncertain. This CDR3 region has 13 residues. Trimming pared 3 bases from V and 2 bases from J, leaving 6 bases between. The CDR3, as DNA: TGCGCCAGCAGTCAGACAGACACAGATACGCAGTATTTT. This translates into CASSQTDTDTQYF.

This clonotype was found once. The rearrangement joins TRBV6-5 to TRBJ2-3, with TRBD2 matching over 12 bases. V lost 0 bases to trimming and J lost 4 bases; unmatched junction nucleotides: 5. The CDR3 is 17 amino acids. Per the germline V gene, CDR1 is MNHEY and CDR2 is SVGAGI. CDR3 region: CASSYSLAGGAPDTQYF. The CDR3 region has the DNA TGTGCCAGCAGTTACTCGCTAGCGGGAGGGGCCCCAGATACGCAGTATTTT.

The CDR3 DNA sequence: TGCAGCGTTGAAAAGCGAGCCGGCTTTTCTGGGGAGCTGTTTTTT. As protein: CSVEKRAGFSGELFF. V usage is TRBV29-1 and J usage is TRBJ2-2; D gene uncertain. This CDR3 is 15 amino acids long. Germline V gives CDR1 SQVTM, CDR2 ANQGSEA. V was shortened by 2 bases and J by 8 bases, with 18 bases between the two germline ends.

V and J are TRBV20-1 and TRBJ2-3; the D is unclear. The CDR3 covers 12 residues. V shed 6 bases and J shed 2 bases, with 9 bases lying between them. Germline CDR1 DFQATT, CDR2 SNEGSKA (reference sequence). DNA of the CDR3: TGCAGTGCCAGACCGGACACAGATACGCAGTATTTT. It translates to CSARPDTDTQYF.

This clonotype showed up just once. The chain carries TRBV3-1 and TRBJ1-3; 7 nucleotides align to TRBD1. The ends lost 4 bases at V and 3 bases at J; junction bases unmatched: 3. The CDR3 length is 14 residues. Germline V lookup: CDR1 LGHDT, CDR2 YNNKEL (reference sequence). The CDR3 DNA is TGTGCCAGCAGCCTCGGGACAGTTGGAAACACCATATATTTT. It yields the protein CASSLGTVGNTIYF.

The rearrangement links TRBV29-1 to TRBJ1-1, with TRBD1 as a possible D gene (6 bases). CDR3 length: 13 residues. CDR1 SQVTM and CDR2 ANQGSEA come from the germline V gene. The V end lost 7 bases, the J end lost 2 bases, and 14 bases lay between the germline ends. DNA of the CDR3: TGCAGCGGCGGACAGAGGGGAAACACTGAAGCTTTCTTT. Protein sequence: CSGGQRGNTEAFF.

This chain uses TRBV2 with TRBJ2-7, with D maybe TRBD1 (6 bases). CDR3 length equals 13 residues. Germline V gene lookup returns CDR1 SNHLY and CDR2 FYNNEI. V dropped 5 bases and J dropped 6 bases, with 14 bases sitting between them. The CDR3 DNA reads as TGTGCCAGCAGTTCTACAGGGACGGGCGAGCAGTACTTC. Translating gives CASSSTGTGEQYF.

The rearrangement links TRBV12-3 or TRBV12-4 to TRBJ2-3, with TRBD2 matching 11 bases. The CDR3 totals 13 residues. Germline trimming cut 8 bases from V and 8 bases from J; bases unmatched to any gene: 6. CDR3 sequence (DNA): TGTGCCAGCTTTCTAGCGGGGGGAAGTACGCAGTATTTT. It is translated as CASFLAGGSTQYF.

The chain recombines TRBV2 with TRBJ2-5; D uncertain. The CDR3 covers 10 residues. Germline CDR1 SNHLY, CDR2 FYNNEI. V dropped 7 bases and J dropped 3 bases, with 3 bases sitting between them. The CDR3 DNA reads TGTGCCAGCACGAAAGAGACCCAGTACTTC. Translating gives CASTKETQYF.

This clonotype is a singleton in its sample. The genes are TRBV3-1 and TRBJ2-4; the D gene is possibly TRBD2 (6 bases). The V end lost 2 bases, the J end lost 9 bases, and 11 bases lay between the germline ends. CDR3 size: 13 residues. Germline V gene data show CDR1 as LGHDT and CDR2 as YNNKEL (reference sequence). The CDR3 DNA reads as TGTGCCAGCAGCCAAAGCGACGGGGGCATTCAGTACTTC. Its protein is CASSQSDGGIQYF.